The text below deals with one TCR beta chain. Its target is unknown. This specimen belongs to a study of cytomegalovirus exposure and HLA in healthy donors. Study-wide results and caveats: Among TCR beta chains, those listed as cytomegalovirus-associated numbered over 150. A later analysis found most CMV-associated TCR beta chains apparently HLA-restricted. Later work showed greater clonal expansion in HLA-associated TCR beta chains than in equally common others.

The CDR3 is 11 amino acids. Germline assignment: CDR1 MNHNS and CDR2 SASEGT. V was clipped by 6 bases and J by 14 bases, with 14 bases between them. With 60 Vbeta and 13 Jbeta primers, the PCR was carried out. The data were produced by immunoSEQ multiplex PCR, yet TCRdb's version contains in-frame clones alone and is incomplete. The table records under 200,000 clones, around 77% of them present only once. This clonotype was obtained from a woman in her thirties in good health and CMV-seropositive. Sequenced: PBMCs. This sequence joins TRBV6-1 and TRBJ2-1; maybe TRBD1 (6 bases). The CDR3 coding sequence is TGTGCCAGCAGCCAGGGCCAGGGGAAGTTCTTC. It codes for CASSQGQGKFF.